This T cell receptor beta chain was sequenced in a study of blood T cell repertoires in COVID-19. The sample holds a few counts of this clone. Trimming took 8 bases from V and 8 from J; bases not matched to a gene: 6. CDR1 and CDR2 (germline): SNHLY, FYNNEI. The CDR3 has 13 residues. Using immunoSEQ multiplex PCR, the repertoire was profiled, and TCRdb retains in-frame clones only, with some absent. The sample shows over 85,000 clones, 80% to 90% of them seen only once. This clonotype originated in a man in his fifties or sixties with acute or convalescent COVID-19. The chain links TRBV2 to TRBJ1-4; 9 bases line up with TRBD1. Sequenced sample: peripheral blood. The DNA for the CDR3 is TGTGCCAGCCGAGAGGACAGGGGCGAAAAACTGTTTTTT. It encodes CASREDRGEKLFF.